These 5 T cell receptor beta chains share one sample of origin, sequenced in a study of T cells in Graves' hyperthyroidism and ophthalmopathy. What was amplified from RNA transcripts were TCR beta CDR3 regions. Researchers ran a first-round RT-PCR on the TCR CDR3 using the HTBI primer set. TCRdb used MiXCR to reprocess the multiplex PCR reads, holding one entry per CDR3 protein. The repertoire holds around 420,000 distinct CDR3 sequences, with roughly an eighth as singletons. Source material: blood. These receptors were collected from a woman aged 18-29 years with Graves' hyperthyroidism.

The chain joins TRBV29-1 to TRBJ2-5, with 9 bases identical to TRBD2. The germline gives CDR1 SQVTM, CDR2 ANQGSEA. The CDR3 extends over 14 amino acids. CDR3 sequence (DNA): TGCAGTGCTAGCCCGACTAGCGGACAAGAGACCCAGTACTTC. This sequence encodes CSASPTSGQETQYF.

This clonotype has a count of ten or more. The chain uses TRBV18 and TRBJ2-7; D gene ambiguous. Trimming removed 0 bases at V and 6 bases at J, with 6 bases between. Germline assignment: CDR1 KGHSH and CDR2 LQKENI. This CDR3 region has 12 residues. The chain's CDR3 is CASSPPYSEQYF. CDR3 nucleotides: TGTGCCAGCTCACCACCGTACAGCGAGCAGTACTTC.

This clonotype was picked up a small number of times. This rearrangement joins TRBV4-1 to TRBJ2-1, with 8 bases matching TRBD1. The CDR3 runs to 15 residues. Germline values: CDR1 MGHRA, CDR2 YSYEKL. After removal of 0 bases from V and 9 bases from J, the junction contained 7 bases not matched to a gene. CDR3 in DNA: TGCGCCAGCAGCCAAGAACGTAGGACAGGGATTGAGCAGTTCTTC. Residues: CASSQERRTGIEQFF.

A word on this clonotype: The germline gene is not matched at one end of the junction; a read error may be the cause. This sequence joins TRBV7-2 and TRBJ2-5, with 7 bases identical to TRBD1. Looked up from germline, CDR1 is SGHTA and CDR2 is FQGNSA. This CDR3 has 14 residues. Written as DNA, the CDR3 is TGTGTCAGCAGCCCCCGGACAGGCCAAGAGACCCAGTACTTC. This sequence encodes CVSSPRTGQETQYF. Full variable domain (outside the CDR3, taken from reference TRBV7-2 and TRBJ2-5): GAGVSQSPSNKVTEKGKDVELRCDPISGHTALYWYRQSLGQGLEFLIYFQGNSAPDKSGLPSDRFSAERTGGSVSTLTIQRTQQEDSAVYLCVSSPRTGQETQYFGPGTRLLVL.

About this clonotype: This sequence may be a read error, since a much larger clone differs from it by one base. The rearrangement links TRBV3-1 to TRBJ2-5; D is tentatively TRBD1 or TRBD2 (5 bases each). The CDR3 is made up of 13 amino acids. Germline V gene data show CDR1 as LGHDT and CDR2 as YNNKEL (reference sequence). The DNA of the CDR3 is TGTGCCATCAGCCAAGGGACCGGGGAGACCCAGTACTTC. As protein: CAISQGTGETQYF.